These 14 T cell receptor beta chains were sequenced from one sample in a study of T cell responses to AZD1222 COVID-19 vaccine. Profiled with immunoSEQ multiplex PCR; TCRdb holds only in-frame clones, not every one. Of approximately 130,000 clones in the sample, approximately 92% were seen once. The specimen comprised peripheral blood, sampled 28 days after the second dose of the MenACWY control vaccine. These receptor sequences come from an adult who received the MenACWY meningococcal vaccine as a control.

The J gene is TRBJ1-2, the V gene TRBV2; 10 bases fit TRBD1. Unmatched junction bases numbered 5, after V lost 5 bases and J lost 5 bases. Germline CDR1 and CDR2: SNHLY and FYNNEI. This CDR3 is built from 14 residues. The CDR3 region is CASSQDRGEYGYTF. Here the CDR3 DNA reads TGTGCCAGCAGTCAGGACAGGGGGGAGTATGGCTACACCTTC.

CDR3 residues: CAGGQVNTEAFF. CDR3 in DNA: TGTGCCGGCGGACAGGTCAACACTGAAGCTTTCTTT. The V call is TRBV2, the J call TRBJ1-1, with 7 nucleotides matching TRBD1. The CDR3 consists of 12 residues. The germline V gene encodes CDR1 SNHLY and CDR2 FYNNEI. V shed 11 bases, J shed 2 bases, and the junction held 5 bases outside the gene matches. Full variable domain (rest looked up from reference TRBV2 and TRBJ1-1): EPEVTQTPSHQVTQMGQEVILRCVPISNHLYFYWYRQILGQKVEFLVSFYNNEISEKSEIFDDQFSVERPDGSNFTLKIRSTKLEDSAMYFCAGGQVNTEAFFGQGTRLTVV.

The chain couples TRBV2 to TRBJ1-6; D gene uncertain. The V end lost 4 bases, the J end lost 7 bases, and 11 bases lay between the germline ends. In germline, CDR1 is SNHLY, CDR2 FYNNEI. This CDR3 has 14 residues. The CDR3 loop is CASSGGRSNSPLHF. CDR3 coding DNA: TGTGCCAGCAGTGGAGGAAGGAGCAATTCACCCCTCCACTTT.

The chain combines TRBV10-1 with TRBJ2-1, with 7 nucleotides matching TRBD1. Germline trimming cut 3 bases from V and 10 bases from J; bases unmatched to any gene: 9. The germline V gene has CDR1 WNHNN and CDR2 SYGVQD (reference sequence). The CDR3 covers 14 residues. The CDR3 reads CASSEGGPRAEQFF. CDR3 nucleotide sequence: TGCGCCAGCAGTGAAGGGGGCCCTAGGGCGGAGCAGTTCTTC.

The rearrangement joins TRBV19 to TRBJ2-2, with D hard to call. The CDR3 is made up of 16 amino acids. Germline CDR1 reads LNHDA; CDR2 reads SQIVND (reference sequence). V lost 0 bases to trimming and J lost 1 base, with 9 bases between them. CDR3 residues: CASSIEWAVNTGELFF. The CDR3 nucleotides read TGTGCCAGTAGTATAGAATGGGCGGTGAACACCGGGGAGCTGTTTTTT. Filled out from reference TRBV19 and TRBJ2-2, the complete variable domain reads DGGITQSPKYLFRKEGQNVTLSCEQNLNHDAMYWYRQDPGQGLRLIYYSQIVNDFQKGDIAEGYSVSREKKESFPLTVTSAQKNPTAFYLCASSIEWAVNTGELFFGEGSRLTVL.

This clone appeared a few times. The V call is TRBV29-1, the J call TRBJ1-1; D remains ambiguous. This CDR3 spans 16 amino acids. Germline V lookup: CDR1 SQVTM, CDR2 ANQGSEA. Trimming pared 0 bases from V and 0 bases from J, leaving 14 bases between. Written as DNA, the CDR3 is TGCAGCGTTGAAGACGATACAGTGAGCATGAACACTGAAGCTTTCTTT. It encodes CSVEDDTVSMNTEAFF.

This chain uses TRBV7-9 with TRBJ2-2; tentative D call: TRBD2 (5 bases). V was clipped by 3 bases and J by 1 base, with 12 bases between them. Germline V CDR1 and CDR2: SEHNR, FQNEAQ (reference sequence). This CDR3 region has 16 residues. The CDR3 reads CASSFATGRNTGELFF. CDR3 sequence (DNA): TGTGCCAGCAGCTTTGCCACTGGGAGGAACACCGGGGAGCTGTTTTTT.

The genes are TRBV6-2 or TRBV6-3 and TRBJ1-2, with 8 bases fitting TRBD1. V dropped 5 bases and J dropped 10; count of bases not matched to a gene: 3. This CDR3 spans 11 amino acids. CDR1 MNHEY and CDR2 SVGEGT come from the germline V gene. In DNA, the CDR3 is TGTGCCAGCAGTCAGGGACAGGTCTACACCTTC. This gives the protein CASSQGQVYTF.

The rearrangement links TRBV11-2 to TRBJ2-5, with 13 positions matching TRBD2. This CDR3 is built from 18 residues. Germline lookup yields CDR1 SGHAT and CDR2 FQNNGV. The V and J ends lost 1 base and 2 bases, in that order; junction bases with no gene match: 7. The CDR3 is CASSLVTSGGAEQETQYF. The CDR3 DNA sequence: TGTGCCAGCAGCTTAGTTACTAGCGGGGGGGCCGAACAAGAGACCCAGTACTTC.

V and J are TRBV19 and TRBJ2-1, with 8 bases that match TRBD2. Germline loops: CDR1 LNHDA, CDR2 SQIVND (reference sequence). This CDR3 contains 15 residues. V was pared by 7 bases and J by 2 bases, with 7 bases of the junction left unmatched. CDR3 region: CASTPSRGAYNEQFF. The CDR3 nucleotides are TGTGCCAGTACCCCGTCGCGGGGGGCCTACAATGAGCAGTTCTTC. Filled out from reference TRBV19 and TRBJ2-1, the complete variable domain reads DGGITQSPKYLFRKEGQNVTLSCEQNLNHDAMYWYRQDPGQGLRLIYYSQIVNDFQKGDIAEGYSVSREKKESFPLTVTSAQKNPTAFYLCASTPSRGAYNEQFFGPGTRLTVL.

This clone was detected only once. The chain has TRBV7-9 and TRBJ1-1; 7 nucleotides match TRBD1. The length of the CDR3 is 14 residues. V lost 5 bases to trimming and J lost 1 base; unmatched junction nucleotides: 4. Germline loops: CDR1 SEHNR, CDR2 FQNEAQ (reference sequence). Here the CDR3 DNA reads TGTGCCAGCAGCGCGGGACAGCCGAACACTGAAGCTTTCTTT. Translated, it gives CASSAGQPNTEAFF.

The CDR3 protein is CASSYITTGGETQYF. The CDR3, as DNA: TGCGCCAGCAGCTATATAACAACAGGGGGAGAGACCCAGTACTTC. V gene TRBV5-1 combines with J gene TRBJ2-5, with 8 bases identical to TRBD1. CDR1 and CDR2 (germline): SGHRS, YFSETQ. This CDR3 comprises 15 residues. Unmatched junction bases numbered 8, after V lost 3 bases and J lost 4 bases.

The V and J genes are TRBV29-1 and TRBJ1-1; 9 bases line up with TRBD1. CDR3 length: 12 residues. Germline lookup yields CDR1 SQVTM and CDR2 ANQGSEA. V gave up 7 bases and J gave up 2 bases; unmatched junction bases: 2. CDR3 residues: CSGGQGNTEAFF. The CDR3, as DNA: TGCAGCGGGGGACAGGGTAACACTGAAGCTTTCTTT. Variable domain in full (rest from reference TRBV29-1 and TRBJ1-1): SAVISQKPSRDICQRGTSLTIQCQVDSQVTMMFWYRQQPGQSLTLIATANQGSEATYESGFVIDKFPISRPNLTFSTLTVSNMSPEDSSIYLCSGGQGNTEAFFGQGTRLTVV.

The chain joins TRBV28 to TRBJ1-5; weak D call: TRBD1 (5 bases). V was shortened by 5 bases and J by 0 bases, with 14 bases between the two germline ends. The germline CDR1 and CDR2 sequences are MDHEN and SYDVKM. The CDR3 has 16 amino acids. CDR3 sequence reads: CASSLYGAYSNQPQHF. CDR3 bases: TGTGCCAGCAGTCTCTATGGGGCCTATAGCAATCAGCCCCAGCATTTT.